This T cell receptor (beta chain) was recorded in a study of T-cell memory formation after mild COVID-19. Study as a whole: TCR clusters were mostly donor specific. Overall study findings and caveats: Contracting CD8+ clones were enriched in EMRA, CD4+ mainly in CM and EM. CD4/CD8 balance characterized clones contracting day 15 to 85, and CD4+ skew characterized later expanders.

This CDR3 region has 13 residues. CDR1 is SEHNR, CDR2 FQNEAQ, per germline (reference sequence). V lost 5 bases and J lost 5, with 12 bases in between. 5'RACE primed at constant segments yielded TCR alpha and TCR beta cDNA libraries bearing sample barcodes and UMIs. TCRdb used MiXCR to reprocess the 5' RACE reads, holding one entry per CDR3 protein. Of some 62,000 distinct CDR3 sequences listed, 9.3% were seen once; the top ten hold 1.1%. This clonotype has a handful of counts. The antigen is undetermined. This receptor was identified in a man between 18 and 29 years old who had mild COVID-19 (a few samples of this study predate the infection). Cell type and time point are not known. Material: PBMCs or a T cell subset sorted from them (not recorded which). The J gene is TRBJ1-1, the V gene TRBV7-9; possibly TRBD1 for D (5 bases). DNA for the CDR3: TGTGCCAGCAGCCCGGGGGGGAGGACTGAAGCTTTCTTT. Amino acid sequence: CASSPGGRTEAFF.